These 16 T cell receptor beta chains were all obtained from the same sample, sequenced in a study of CD8 T cells in ankylosing spondylitis. Study-level points and caveats: Seemingly distinctive of ankylosing spondylitis blood was a TCR beta motif formed by eight highly homologous variants.

TCRdb re-called the 5' RACE reads with MiXCR, one entry per CDR3 protein. The top ten clones hold about 15% of a sample with 330,000 or so distinct CDR3 sequences, 7% to 9% of them seen once. These receptors have no identified antigens. Sequenced input: blood, either unsorted or a sorted T cell fraction (not recorded which). Source of these receptors: a male donor with ankylosing spondylitis.

V and J are TRBV5-1 and TRBJ1-1, with D maybe TRBD1 (6 bases). V was trimmed by 0 bases and J by 4 bases, leaving 13 bases between them. Per germline, CDR1 SGHRS and CDR2 YFSETQ. The CDR3 has 15 amino acids. CDR3 nucleotides: TGCGCCAGCAGCTTGGCAGGGGCTGAGAGCACTGAAGCTTTCTTT. Residues: CASSLAGAESTEAFF.

This clonotype has just a few counts. CDR3 region: CASSQDRGTGYEQYF. Here the CDR3 DNA reads TGCGCCAGCAGCCAAGATCGGGGGACAGGGTACGAGCAGTACTTC. The chain carries TRBV4-3 and TRBJ2-7; TRBD1 agrees at 9 bases. V dropped 0 bases and J dropped 4; count of bases not matched to a gene: 4. Germline CDR1 reads LGHNA; CDR2 reads YSLEER. CDR3 size: 15 residues.

The rearrangement links TRBV7-9 to TRBJ2-2; a possible D gene is TRBD1 (6 bases). The CDR3 spans 16 residues. V was pared by 4 bases and J by 0 bases, with 12 bases between. The germline V gene encodes CDR1 SEHNR and CDR2 FQNEAQ (reference sequence). The CDR3 here is CASSSSRTANTGELFF. The CDR3 DNA reads as TGTGCCAGCAGCTCATCCCGGACAGCGAACACCGGGGAGCTGTTTTTT.

This clonotype was seen at least ten times. This sequence joins TRBV5-1 and TRBJ2-2; TRBD2 matches 7 bases. The germline V gene encodes CDR1 SGHRS and CDR2 YFSETQ. Trimming at V came to 0 bases and at J to 0 bases, leaving 11 bases not matched to a gene. This CDR3 comprises 19 residues. The CDR3: CASSLERRPAGSNTGELFF. CDR3 DNA: TGCGCCAGCAGCTTGGAACGTCGGCCAGCGGGGTCGAACACCGGGGAGCTGTTTTTT.

This clonotype showed up just a few times. The chain couples TRBV10-1 to TRBJ2-7; D tentatively reads TRBD1 or TRBD2 (5 bases each). V shed 6 bases and J shed 6 bases, with 15 bases lying between them. The CDR3 loop spans 13 amino acids. CDR1 is WNHNN and CDR2 is SYGVQD in the germline V gene (reference sequence). The CDR3 DNA sequence: TGCGCCAGCAGCATAACGGGGCTACCCGAGCAGTACTTC. Amino acid sequence: CASSITGLPEQYF.

This clonotype showed up just a few times. This rearrangement joins TRBV3-1 to TRBJ2-3; 9 nucleotides agree with TRBD2. V shed 2 bases, J shed 3 bases, and the junction held 12 bases outside the gene matches. Germline CDR1 is LGHDT and CDR2 is YNNKEL (reference sequence). The CDR3 consists of 18 residues. The CDR3: CASSQLRSGRRATDTQYF. DNA of the CDR3: TGTGCCAGCAGCCAATTAAGAAGCGGGAGGCGGGCTACAGATACGCAGTATTTT.

This clonotype has a count of ten or more. V gene TRBV4-2 combines with J gene TRBJ1-3; D ambiguous. CDR1 and CDR2 (germline): LGHNA, YNFKEQ. Trimming took 0 bases from V and 0 from J, leaving 9 bases between them. The length of the CDR3 is 16 residues. CDR3 residues: CASSQELGPSGNTIYF. CDR3 sequence (DNA): TGTGCCAGCAGCCAAGAATTGGGCCCCTCTGGAAACACCATATATTTT.

The rearrangement joins TRBV30 to TRBJ2-1, with D perhaps given as TRBD1 or TRBD2 (5 bases each). CDR1 GTSNPN and CDR2 SVGIG come from the germline V gene (reference sequence). The CDR3 loop spans 14 amino acids. Trimming took 3 bases from V and 5 from J, leaving 14 bases between them. The DNA of the CDR3 is TGTGCCTGGAGGCCTAGAGGGGTTGACAATGAGCAGTTCTTC. Amino acids: CAWRPRGVDNEQFF.

This clonotype has a handful of counts. The CDR3 spells CASSSHRAKGTEAFF. CDR3 in DNA: TGTGCCAGCAGTTCCCACAGGGCAAAGGGCACTGAAGCTTTCTTT. The chain uses TRBV27 and TRBJ1-1; perhaps TRBD1 as D (6 bases). Germline loops: CDR1 MNHEY, CDR2 SMNVEV (reference sequence). CDR3 size: 15 residues. V was pared by 4 bases and J by 4 bases, with 16 bases between.

V and J are TRBV27 and TRBJ2-7; 7 bases are a match to TRBD2. V lost 3 bases, J lost 8 bases, and 7 bases stayed unmatched. The CDR3 contains 13 residues. In germline, CDR1 is MNHEY, CDR2 SMNVEV (reference sequence). The DNA for the CDR3 is TGTGCCAGCAGTTTGCGGCGGGAGACTAAGCAGTACTTC. This gives the protein CASSLRRETKQYF.

This clonotype has a handful of counts. The rearrangement joins TRBV28 to TRBJ2-7; 12 nucleotides agree with TRBD2. CDR1 MDHEN and CDR2 SYDVKM come from the germline V gene. The CDR3 spans 17 residues. Germline trimming cut 6 bases from V and 2 bases from J; bases unmatched to any gene: 11. CDR3 sequence reads: CASSPLAGGLKTYEQYF. The CDR3, as DNA: TGTGCCAGCAGCCCTCTAGCGGGAGGGCTCAAAACCTACGAGCAGTACTTC.

This clonotype was counted ten times or more. The gene calls are TRBV7-8 and TRBJ2-7, with a tentative D call TRBD2 (5 bases). V was clipped by 5 bases and J by 2 bases, with 13 bases between them. There are 14 residues in the CDR3. Per germline, CDR1 SGHVS and CDR2 FQNEAQ. CDR3 coding DNA: TGTGCCAGCAGCCAAGGAGGCAGAACCTACGAGCAGTACTTC. Encoded protein: CASSQGGRTYEQYF.

The chain combines TRBV29-1 with TRBJ2-7; 7 bases map to TRBD2. The CDR3 runs to 12 residues. Germline CDR1 SQVTM, CDR2 ANQGSEA. Unmatched junction bases numbered 6, after V lost 1 base and J lost 9 bases. The CDR3 nucleotides are TGCAGCGTTGAAGGGGGAGGGACTGGGCAGTACTTC. This codes for CSVEGGGTGQYF.

This chain joins TRBV20-1 and TRBJ2-3; weak D call: TRBD2 (5 bases). This CDR3 has 15 amino acids. The germline V gene encodes CDR1 DFQATT and CDR2 SNEGSKA (reference sequence). Trimming pared 0 bases from V and 4 bases from J, leaving 14 bases between. In DNA form, the CDR3 reads TGCAGTGCTAGAGATTCCAGCGGCTCGTCAGATACGCAGTATTTT. This encodes CSARDSSGSSDTQYF.

This clonotype came up a few times. The V gene is TRBV20-1, the J gene TRBJ2-7; perhaps D is TRBD1 or TRBD2 (5 bases each). Germline CDR1 reads DFQATT; CDR2 reads SNEGSKA (reference sequence). This CDR3 has 17 residues. The V end lost 1 base, the J end lost 3 bases, and 22 bases lay between the germline ends. Here the CDR3 reads CSARGGTDSAVYYEQYF. The CDR3 region has the DNA TGCAGTGCTAGAGGGGGGACGGACTCGGCCGTCTACTACGAGCAGTACTTC.

This clonotype was counted between two and nine times. The V call is TRBV29-1, the J call TRBJ1-4; 8 positions agree with TRBD1. Unmatched junction bases numbered 5, after V lost 7 bases and J lost 4 bases. CDR1 and CDR2 (germline): SQVTM, ANQGSEA. This CDR3 is built from 13 residues. The CDR3 spells CSGSDRGNEKLFF. The CDR3 DNA sequence: TGCAGCGGATCCGACAGGGGTAATGAAAAACTGTTTTTT.